Presented here are 13 T cell receptor beta chains from one specimen sequenced in a study of shared clonotypes between healthy human individuals. Naive CD8 isolation took CD45RO-negative cells positively selected for CCR7 and excluded terminally differentiated effector memory CD45RA+ cells. The data were produced by immunoSEQ multiplex PCR, yet TCRdb's version contains in-frame clones alone and is incomplete. The table shows some 740,000 clones, with roughly 92% occurring only once. Sequencing used naive CD8+ T cells sorted from blood. The source of these receptors is a man aged 30 to 45 in good health.

The chain links TRBV7-9 to TRBJ2-4; D perhaps matches TRBD2 (5 bases). Between the trimmed V and J ends, which lost 6 bases and 0 bases, there was a span of 12 bases. Germline values: CDR1 SEHNR, CDR2 FQNEAQ (reference sequence). The CDR3 length is 15 residues. The CDR3 nucleotides are TGTGCCAGCAGGGCCGGCGGGTCAGCCAAAAACATTCAGTACTTC. Residues: CASRAGGSAKNIQYF.

This chain uses TRBV10-2 with TRBJ2-4; D remains ambiguous. V lost 3 bases and J lost 8, with 17 bases in between. There are 15 residues in the CDR3. The germline gives CDR1 WSHSY, CDR2 SAAADI. In DNA, the CDR3 is TGCGCCAGCAGTGACCCCGCCGAACCCCGTGACATTCAGTACTTC. It is translated as CASSDPAEPRDIQYF.

This clone has just one count. V usage is TRBV9 and J usage is TRBJ2-1; 12 bases map to TRBD2. Germline V CDR1 and CDR2: SGDLS, YYNGEE. With 4 bases clipped from V and 5 bases from J, the junction kept 4 bases outside the gene matches. The CDR3 has 15 amino acids. CDR3: CASSIRLAGDNEQFF. CDR3 sequence (DNA): TGTGCCAGCAGCATCCGACTAGCGGGAGACAATGAGCAGTTCTTC.

V usage is TRBV6-1 and J usage is TRBJ2-7; TRBD1 might be the D (5 bases). The V end lost 3 bases, the J end lost 0 bases, and 15 bases lay between the germline ends. The germline V gene has CDR1 MNHNS and CDR2 SASEGT. This CDR3 is 16 amino acids long. The DNA of the CDR3 is TGTGCCAGCAGTGAGTGGGGCCGAGTGAGCTCCTACGAGCAGTACTTC. Its translation: CASSEWGRVSSYEQYF.

J is TRBJ2-3 and V is TRBV27; 9 bases agree with TRBD2. V shed 10 bases, J shed 2 bases, and the junction held 13 bases outside the gene matches. Germline CDR1 reads MNHEY; CDR2 reads SMNVEV (reference sequence). The CDR3 has 16 residues. The CDR3 loop is CATGVLASGATDTQYF. CDR3 nucleotide sequence: TGTGCCACCGGGGTGCTGGCTAGCGGGGCCACAGATACGCAGTATTTT.

This chain links TRBV29-1 with TRBJ1-2; D may be TRBD1 (6 bases). CDR1 and CDR2 (germline): SQVTM, ANQGSEA. V was cut by 0 bases and J by 0 bases, with 11 bases left in between. This CDR3 spans 15 amino acids. In DNA form, the CDR3 reads TGCAGCGTTGAAGATAGTTCAGGGGCTAACTATGGCTACACCTTC. This sequence encodes CSVEDSSGANYGYTF.

The chain links TRBV10-3 to TRBJ2-5; TRBD2 agrees at 7 bases. Germline assignment: CDR1 ENHRY and CDR2 SYGVKD. There are 15 residues in the CDR3. V lost 0 bases and J lost 1; bases outside the gene matches: 2. The CDR3 is CAISESPSGQETQYF. CDR3 sequence (DNA): TGTGCCATCAGTGAGTCACCTAGCGGCCAAGAGACCCAGTACTTC.

This rearrangement joins TRBV4-1 to TRBJ2-2; no firm D call. Deletions cut 2 bases from V and 5 bases from J, with 15 bases between. Germline V gene sequence: CDR1 MGHRA, CDR2 YSYEKL. The CDR3 spans 16 residues. The CDR3 coding sequence is TGCGCCAGCAGCCAATATACCGACAAGGTGACCGGGGAGCTGTTTTTT. It yields the protein CASSQYTDKVTGELFF.

V is TRBV2 and J is TRBJ1-2; TRBD1 agrees at 11 bases. V was pared by 10 bases and J by 3 bases, with 10 bases of the junction left unmatched. CDR1 and CDR2 (germline): SNHLY, FYNNEI. CDR3 length: 15 residues. CDR3 sequence: CATRDRGAEDYGYTF. The CDR3 DNA reads as TGTGCCACTAGGGACAGGGGGGCTGAGGACTATGGCTACACCTTC.

This chain connects TRBV11-2 to TRBJ2-1; D may be TRBD1 (6 bases). Germline CDR1 and CDR2: SGHAT and FQNNGV. The CDR3 totals 16 residues. Between the trimmed V and J ends, which lost 0 bases and 6 bases, there was a span of 15 bases. CDR3 protein: CASSLEGGLAGNEQFF. For the CDR3, the DNA is TGTGCCAGCAGCTTAGAAGGGGGATTGGCCGGCAATGAGCAGTTCTTC.

The V and J genes are TRBV4-2 and TRBJ2-2; 12 bases align to TRBD1. The germline V gene has CDR1 LGHNA and CDR2 YNFKEQ. The CDR3 covers 16 residues. Trimming cost V 2 bases and J 7 bases; bases outside gene matches: 5. CDR3 sequence (DNA): TGTGCCAGCAGCCAAACCGGGACAGGGGGCTTCGGGGAGCTGTTTTTT. As protein: CASSQTGTGGFGELFF.

This clone was seen only once. V and J are TRBV27 and TRBJ2-2; D remains unclear. The CDR3 extends over 15 amino acids. Trimming pared 5 bases from V and 6 bases from J, leaving 16 bases between. CDR1 is MNHEY and CDR2 is SMNVEV in the germline V gene (reference sequence). The CDR3 loop reads CASSLTYSGAGELFF. In DNA form, the CDR3 reads TGTGCCAGCAGTCTAACCTATAGTGGGGCCGGGGAGCTGTTTTTT.

The chain employs TRBV7-9 and TRBJ1-4; 9 positions match TRBD1. This CDR3 contains 16 residues. Germline V lookup: CDR1 SEHNR, CDR2 FQNEAQ (reference sequence). J gave up 7 bases and V 5 bases, and 11 bases lay outside the gene matches. Written as DNA, the CDR3 is TGTGCCAGCAGCACGTTACAGGGGGCTGGTGGTGAAAAACTGTTTTTT. It codes for CASSTLQGAGGEKLFF.